The present entry profiles one T cell receptor (beta chain) with its context. The data originate from a study of shared clonotypes between healthy human individuals. Germline CDR1 and CDR2: LGHNA and YNFKEQ. J lost 7 bases, V lost 5 bases, and 22 bases had no gene match. The CDR3 length is 20 residues. In the original analysis: Filtering differed since immunoSEQ provided only junctions, with no quality scores. Clones were sequenced by immunoSEQ multiplex PCR, and TCRdb holds only the in-frame ones, with some missing. That table gives V, J and clone size, and the DNA gave D and trimming. Of 2 million to 3 million clones listed, approximately 93% are singletons.

Sequencing input: naive CD4+ T cells from PBMCs. Subset meaning: CD45RA+ positively selected. The clonotype was recovered from a man between 18 and 35 years old in good health. Some clones in this sample may be carry-over from other donors' samples. V gene TRBV4-2 combines with J gene TRBJ1-4, with 10 bases aligning to TRBD1. The CDR3 loop is CASSDRDRGQKAKRGEKLFF. Written as DNA, the CDR3 is TGTGCCAGCAGCGACCGGGACAGGGGACAAAAAGCGAAACGAGGTGAAAAACTGTTTTTT.